What follows are 27 T cell receptor beta chains derived from one specimen sequenced in a study of CXCR3-negative and CXCR3-positive naive CD8 T cells (dated by TCRdb to between 2018 and 2020). The sequencer was a NextSeq 550. The Human TCR Profiling Kit (MiLaboratory) was used to prepare UMI-labeled 5' RACE TRB cDNA libraries. One entry per CDR3 protein sequence results from the TCRdb reprocessing of the reads, with DNA left out. The table kept for this sample lists about 40,000 distinct CDR3 sequences. The ten largest account for around a tenth of the sample. Sequences were obtained from memory CD8+ T cells from blood. The sample's cell subset or site label, decoded: conventional CD8+ memory T cells (TMEM), sorted as controls. The receptors come from a human donor in good health. Some clones in this sample may be carry-over from other donors' samples.

This rearrangement joins TRBV6-6 to TRBJ2-3; TCRdb calls TRBD1, which cannot be checked without DNA. Germline CDR1 reads MNHNY; CDR2 reads SVGAGI (reference sequence). The CDR3 runs to 14 residues. CDR3 loop: CASSPGPRTDTQYF.

This clonotype is classed as medium-sized by frequency. The gene calls are TRBV28 and TRBJ2-5; checking the TCRdb D call of TRBD1 is not possible without DNA. The length of the CDR3 is 16 residues. Germline CDR1 is MDHEN and CDR2 is SYDVKM. The CDR3 reads CASSVTPTESQETQYF.

The chain is built from TRBV7-9 and TRBJ2-7; TCRdb returns TRBD1, unconfirmable since there is no DNA. Germline CDR1 SEHNR, CDR2 FQNEAQ (reference sequence). The CDR3 runs 13 residues. The CDR3 region is CASSSRDRDEQYF.

The rearrangement joins TRBV7-9 to TRBJ2-7; without DNA, the TCRdb call of TRBD2 cannot be checked. This CDR3 comprises 14 residues. In germline, CDR1 is SEHNR, CDR2 FQNEAQ (reference sequence). CDR3 sequence: CASSAPPREDEQYF.

This sequence joins TRBV6-2 or TRBV6-3 and TRBJ2-3; with no DNA, the TCRdb D assignment of TRBD1 cannot be verified. The germline CDR1 and CDR2 sequences are MNHEY and SVGEGT. The CDR3 sequence is 16 residues long. CDR3 loop: CASSYALRGGSPTQYF.

This CDR3 reads CASSSLDRGSYEQYF. The V gene is TRBV7-9, the J gene TRBJ2-7; TCRdb calls TRBD2, which cannot be checked without DNA. Germline values: CDR1 SEHNR, CDR2 FQNEAQ (reference sequence). The CDR3 is 15 amino acids.

The genes are TRBV6-2 or TRBV6-3 and TRBJ2-3; without DNA, the TCRdb call of TRBD1 cannot be checked. The CDR3 runs to 14 residues. CDR1 and CDR2 (germline): MNHEY, SVGEGT. CDR3 loop: CASSYPGVASTQYF.

The chain has TRBV6-5 and TRBJ1-2. Germline loops: CDR1 MNHEY, CDR2 SVGAGI. The CDR3 is made up of 14 amino acids. CDR3 protein: CASSYSGQLGGYTF.

The J gene is TRBJ2-2, the V gene TRBV7-3; TCRdb outputs TRBD2, but without DNA this stays unchecked. The CDR3 consists of 15 residues. Germline V lookup: CDR1 SGHTA, CDR2 FQGTGA. CDR3 sequence: CASSSGLAGESELFF.

V gene TRBV20-1 combines with J gene TRBJ2-1. Germline V gives CDR1 DFQATT, CDR2 SNEGSKA (reference sequence). The CDR3 covers 12 residues. The CDR3 reads CSSQTENNEQFF.

The gene calls are TRBV7-2 and TRBJ1-1. The CDR3 has 13 residues. Germline CDR1 reads SGHTA; CDR2 reads FQGNSA. The CDR3 loop is CASSLLHGPEAFF.

This chain joins TRBV12-3 or TRBV12-4 and TRBJ2-1; TCRdb picks TRBD1, but there is no DNA to check that call. The CDR3 contains 14 residues. This chain's CDR3 is CASSRTTGDNEQFF.

The chain uses TRBV5-1 and TRBJ1-6. This CDR3 is built from 15 residues. The germline CDR1 and CDR2 sequences are SGHRS and YFSETQ. The CDR3 here is CASSLEAGYDSPLHF. The complete variable domain, with remaining parts taken from reference TRBV5-1 and TRBJ1-6, reads KAGVTQTPRYLIKTRGQQVTLSCSPISGHRSVSWYQQTPGQGLQFLFEYFSETQRNKGNFPGRFSGRQFSNSRSEMNVSTLELGDSALYLCASSLEAGYDSPLHFGNGTRLTVT.

The chain joins TRBV7-9 to TRBJ2-4; TCRdb designates TRBD1, a call that cannot be tested without DNA. The length of the CDR3 is 15 residues. Germline V CDR1 and CDR2: SEHNR, FQNEAQ (reference sequence). CDR3: CASSLVPDRGNIQYF.

This chain links TRBV6-2 or TRBV6-3 with TRBJ2-7; TCRdb proposes TRBD1, but this gene call is untestable without DNA. The CDR3 consists of 13 residues. Germline lookup yields CDR1 MNHEY and CDR2 SVGEGT. This chain's CDR3 is CASSSTGRYEQYF.

Judged by frequency, this clonotype is medium-sized. The chain joins TRBV5-1 to TRBJ2-1; without DNA, the TCRdb call of TRBD1 cannot be checked. The CDR3 length is 14 residues. Germline values: CDR1 SGHRS, CDR2 YFSETQ. This CDR3 reads CASSGRGTGNEQFF.

CDR3 region: CASSYEAASYEQYF. V and J are TRBV6-2 or TRBV6-3 and TRBJ2-7. The germline CDR1 and CDR2 sequences are MNHEY and SVGEGT. The CDR3 totals 14 residues.

The chain has TRBV7-3 and TRBJ1-1. The CDR3 length is 11 residues. Germline CDR1 reads SGHTA; CDR2 reads FQGTGA. This CDR3 is CASSGGGEAFF.

J is TRBJ2-3 and V is TRBV10-3; the D call of TRBD2 rests on TCRdb alone, since no DNA is present to check it. The germline CDR1 and CDR2 sequences are ENHRY and SYGVKD. The CDR3 loop spans 17 amino acids. Here the CDR3 reads CAISEKIAVGNTDTQYF.

This chain connects TRBV29-1 to TRBJ2-1. Germline CDR1 is SQVTM and CDR2 is ANQGSEA. This CDR3 has 16 residues. CDR3 protein: CSVEANWAGHYNEQFF.

This sequence joins TRBV29-1 and TRBJ2-7. Looked up from germline, CDR1 is SQVTM and CDR2 is ANQGSEA. CDR3 length: 12 residues. CDR3 residues: CSVALSTYEQYF.

This chain connects TRBV4-1 to TRBJ1-1; TCRdb gives TRBD1 as the D gene, but with no DNA this cannot be confirmed. Germline-derived CDR1 and CDR2 are MGHRA and YSYEKL. The CDR3 runs 13 residues. The CDR3 region is CASSQGLGPEAFF.

This chain joins TRBV6-4 and TRBJ2-2; TCRdb's D gene call, TRBD1, goes unchecked for lack of DNA. Germline V gene sequence: CDR1 MRHNA, CDR2 SNTAGT. There are 17 residues in the CDR3. CDR3 sequence: CASSDRGHLSNTGELFF.

The chain couples TRBV9 to TRBJ2-7. The CDR3 totals 13 residues. Germline-derived CDR1 and CDR2 are SGDLS and YYNGEE. CDR3 residues: CASSVDPGYEQYF.

V usage is TRBV6-5 and J usage is TRBJ1-4; the D call of TRBD1 rests on TCRdb alone, since no DNA is present to check it. Looked up from germline, CDR1 is MNHEY and CDR2 is SVGAGI. This CDR3 spans 14 amino acids. CDR3: CASSWTGGNEKLFF.

The rearrangement uses TRBV7-9 and TRBJ1-1; TCRdb designates TRBD1, a call that cannot be tested without DNA. The CDR3 is 16 residues long. Germline values: CDR1 SEHNR, CDR2 FQNEAQ (reference sequence). The CDR3 sequence is CASSLVGGRGDTEAFF.

The V and J genes are TRBV10-3 and TRBJ2-5; TCRdb calls TRBD2, which cannot be checked without DNA. The CDR3 consists of 17 residues. Germline CDR1 ENHRY, CDR2 SYGVKD. The CDR3 reads CAISGPPHRTEGETQYF.